This entry lists 8 T cell receptor beta chains sequenced from one sample in a study of cytomegalovirus exposure and HLA in healthy donors. Using immunoSEQ multiplex PCR, the repertoire was profiled, and TCRdb retains in-frame clones only, with some absent. The sample comprises some 130,000 clones, about 88% of which are singletons, and about 1.2% rests with the top ten. The sequenced sample consisted of PBMCs. The receptors derive from a woman in her late teens or twenties in good health and CMV-seronegative.

Written as DNA, the CDR3 is TGTGCCAGCTGGAGGGCGCGGGATGGCTACACCTTC. Its translation: CASWRARDGYTF. V usage is TRBV6-1 and J usage is TRBJ1-2; D uncertain. CDR1 is MNHNS and CDR2 is SASEGT in the germline V gene. The V and J ends lost 8 bases and 6 bases respectively, with 13 bases between them. CDR3 size: 12 residues.

The chain joins TRBV6-1 to TRBJ1-2; 7 bases line up with TRBD1. The V and J ends lost 5 bases and 5 bases, in that order; junction bases with no gene match: 5. Germline CDR1 MNHNS, CDR2 SASEGT. The CDR3 contains 13 residues. The CDR3 is CASSTDRAYGYTF. CDR3 DNA sequence: TGTGCCAGCAGTACTGACAGGGCGTATGGCTACACCTTC.

The CDR3 nucleotides are TGTGCCAGCAGTTTGTACCCACGAGGCGGCGACACTGAAGCTTTCTTT. Translated: CASSLYPRGGDTEAFF. V usage is TRBV7-6 and J usage is TRBJ1-1; D is uncertain. Trimming left V 6 bases short and J 3 bases short, with 20 bases between. The CDR3 spans 16 residues. Germline V CDR1 and CDR2: SGHVS, FNYEAQ.

This clone occurred once. The chain is built from TRBV2 and TRBJ1-6, with D uncertain. CDR1 is SNHLY and CDR2 is FYNNEI in the germline V gene. This CDR3 contains 14 residues. The germline V and J ends were trimmed by 8 bases and 0 bases, with 8 bases remaining between them. The CDR3 spells CASGESSYNSPLHF. CDR3 DNA: TGTGCCAGCGGAGAAAGCTCCTATAATTCACCCCTCCACTTT. The full variable domain, completed using reference TRBV2 and TRBJ1-6, is EPEVTQTPSHQVTQMGQEVILRCVPISNHLYFYWYRQILGQKVEFLVSFYNNEISEKSEIFDDQFSVERPDGSNFTLKIRSTKLEDSAMYFCASGESSYNSPLHFGNGTRLTVT.

This clone occurred once. The conserved final phenylalanine or tryptophan is absent from the CDR3, which likely points to a read error. The chain carries TRBV6-1 and TRBJ1-2; possibly TRBD1 for D (5 bases). Germline V gene sequence: CDR1 MNHNS, CDR2 SASEGT. V was cut by 1 base and J by 5 bases, with 11 bases left in between. The CDR3 loop spans 14 amino acids. CDR3 region: CASSEDRRGYGYTS. For the CDR3, the DNA is TGTGCCAGCAGTGAAGATAGGAGGGGTTATGGCTACACCTCC.

This clone appeared a single time. The genes are TRBV5-6 and TRBJ2-5; 7 nucleotides line up with TRBD2. V was clipped by 3 bases and J by 7 bases; unmatched bases: 6. The CDR3 is 13 residues long. CDR1 is SGHDT, CDR2 YYEEEE, per germline. The CDR3 protein is CASSWEGIGTQYF. The CDR3 DNA follows: TGTGCCAGCAGCTGGGAGGGGATAGGGACCCAGTACTTC.

Concerning this clone: A clone one base away is much larger, so this may be a read error. This sequence joins TRBV6-1 and TRBJ2-5, with D uncertain. Trimming left V 4 bases short and J 2 bases short, with 11 bases between. Germline lookup yields CDR1 MNHNS and CDR2 SASEGT. The CDR3 has 14 amino acids. CDR3 DNA sequence: TGTGCCAGCAGTGTGAGTCGGGTTCAAGAGACCCAGTACTTC. This codes for CASSVSRVQETQYF.

J is TRBJ2-2 and V is TRBV6-5; 11 bases are a match to TRBD2. From germline, CDR1 is MNHEY and CDR2 SVGAGI. The CDR3 is made up of 15 amino acids. With V trimmed by 6 bases and J by 4 bases, 4 bases remained unmatched. Here the CDR3 reads CASSWGTSGTGELFF. The CDR3 coding sequence is TGTGCCAGCAGCTGGGGGACTAGCGGCACCGGGGAGCTGTTTTTT.